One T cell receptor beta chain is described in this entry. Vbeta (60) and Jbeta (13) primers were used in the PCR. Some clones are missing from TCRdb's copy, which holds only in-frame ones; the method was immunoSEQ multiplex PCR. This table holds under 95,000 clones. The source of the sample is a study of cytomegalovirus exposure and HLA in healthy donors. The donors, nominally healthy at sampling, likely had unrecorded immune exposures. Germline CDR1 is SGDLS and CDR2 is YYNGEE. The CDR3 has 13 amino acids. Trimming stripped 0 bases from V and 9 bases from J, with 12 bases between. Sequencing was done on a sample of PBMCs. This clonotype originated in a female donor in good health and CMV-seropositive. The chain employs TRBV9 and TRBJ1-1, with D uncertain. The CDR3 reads CASSVAQRGKAFF. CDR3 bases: TGTGCCAGCAGCGTAGCCCAGAGAGGGAAAGCTTTCTTT. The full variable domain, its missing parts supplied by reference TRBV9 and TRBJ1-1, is DSGVTQTPKHLITATGQRVTLRCSPRSGDLSVYWYQQSLDQGLQFLIQYYNGEERAKGNILERFSAQQFPDLHSELNLSSLELGDSALYFCASSVAQRGKAFFGQGTRLTVV.